The 27 T cell receptor beta chains below all came from one sample that was sequenced in a study of T cell responses to AZD1222 COVID-19 vaccine. The repertoire was sequenced with immunoSEQ multiplex PCR; TCRdb's copy has only in-frame clones and lacks some. The profile shows around 170,000 clones, roughly 88% of them singletons. This specimen consisted of peripheral blood, obtained 28 days after the second AZD1222 dose. The receptor set was obtained from an adult who received the AZD1222 COVID-19 vaccine.

The rearrangement joins TRBV5-1 to TRBJ2-1, with D possibly TRBD1 on 5 matching bases. The V end was cut by 4 bases, the J end by 6 bases, with 11 bases between. The CDR3 length is 13 residues. CDR1 is SGHRS, CDR2 YFSETQ, per germline. In DNA form, the CDR3 reads TGCGCCAGCAGCCGCCAGGGTAGCAATGAGCAGTTCTTC. It is translated as CASSRQGSNEQFF.

This clone was observed a handful of times. The gene calls are TRBV28 and TRBJ2-2; D remains ambiguous. Germline V gene sequence: CDR1 MDHEN, CDR2 SYDVKM. This CDR3 region has 14 residues. The germline V and J ends were trimmed by 7 bases and 0 bases, with 9 bases remaining between them. DNA of the CDR3: TGTGCCAGCACCTCCGGGCCGAACACCGGGGAGCTGTTTTTT. Translating gives CASTSGPNTGELFF.

The V and J genes are TRBV27 and TRBJ2-3, with 16 bases matching TRBD2. CDR3 size: 17 residues. Germline V gives CDR1 MNHEY, CDR2 SMNVEV (reference sequence). With V trimmed by 3 bases and J by 4 bases, 4 bases remained unmatched. The CDR3 nucleotides are TGTGCCAGCAGTTTCAGCGGGACTAGCGGGGGGGCAGATACGCAGTATTTT. Protein sequence: CASSFSGTSGGADTQYF.

The chain is built from TRBV19 and TRBJ1-4, with unresolved D. CDR1 and CDR2 from the germline V gene are LNHDA and SQIVND (reference sequence). This CDR3 contains 12 residues. V gave up 6 bases and J gave up 8 bases, with 10 bases separating them. The CDR3 sequence: CASRQGNEKLFF. The DNA for the CDR3 is TGTGCCAGTAGGCAAGGAAACGAAAAACTGTTTTTT. Full variable domain (missing parts from reference TRBV19 and TRBJ1-4): DGGITQSPKYLFRKEGQNVTLSCEQNLNHDAMYWYRQDPGQGLRLIYYSQIVNDFQKGDIAEGYSVSREKKESFPLTVTSAQKNPTAFYLCASRQGNEKLFFGSGTQLSVL.

The chain combines TRBV6-5 with TRBJ1-1; D is uncertain. Germline V gene sequence: CDR1 MNHEY, CDR2 SVGAGI. The CDR3 loop spans 14 amino acids. The V end lost 8 bases, the J end lost 2 bases, and 15 bases lay between the germline ends. The CDR3 sequence is CASSSWGDNTEAFF. In nucleotides, the CDR3 is TGTGCCAGCTCATCTTGGGGAGACAACACTGAAGCTTTCTTT.

The chain employs TRBV7-2 and TRBJ1-5; perhaps TRBD1 as D (5 bases). This CDR3 has 15 amino acids. Germline loops: CDR1 SGHTA, CDR2 FQGNSA. V was cut by 5 bases and J by 2 bases, with 13 bases left in between. The CDR3 coding sequence is TGTGCCAGCAGCAGGGTGTCGGGGGGCAATCAGCCCCAGCATTTT. Residues: CASSRVSGGNQPQHF.

The chain has TRBV3-1 (or the pseudogene TRBV3-2) and TRBJ1-2; 7 bases are a match to TRBD1. The CDR3 loop spans 13 amino acids. Germline V gene lookup returns CDR1 LGHDT and CDR2 YNNKEL (reference sequence). V lost 3 bases and J lost 7; bases outside the gene matches: 5. The CDR3 DNA follows: TGTGCCAGCAGCCAGGGACAGAATTCTGGCTACACCTTC. Translating gives CASSQGQNSGYTF.

The chain uses TRBV19 and TRBJ1-2; the match to TRBD1 covers 11 bases. Germline-derived CDR1 and CDR2 are LNHDA and SQIVND (reference sequence). This CDR3 has 14 amino acids. Trimming took 8 bases from V and 6 from J; bases not matched to a gene: 8. CDR3 region: CASRTDRGPDGYTF. The CDR3 DNA sequence: TGTGCCAGTCGGACGGACAGGGGGCCCGATGGCTACACCTTC.

V usage is TRBV3-1 (or the pseudogene TRBV3-2) and J usage is TRBJ2-6; 16 nucleotides align to TRBD2. The germline V gene has CDR1 LGHDT and CDR2 YNNKEL (reference sequence). This CDR3 spans 18 amino acids. The trim removed 4 bases at V and 2 bases at J, leaving 2 bases unmatched. CDR3 nucleotides: TGTGCCAGCAGCCCGGGACTAGCGGGGGGGCCTGGGGCCAACGTCCTGACTTTC. It encodes CASSPGLAGGPGANVLTF.

The chain uses TRBV29-1 and TRBJ1-1; D might be TRBD1 (6 bases). Trimming pared 3 bases from V and 9 bases from J, leaving 11 bases between. Germline loops: CDR1 SQVTM, CDR2 ANQGSEA. The CDR3 is made up of 11 amino acids. The CDR3 DNA reads TGCAGCGTTGAGCGGACAGTCAAAGCTTTCTTT. It encodes CSVERTVKAFF. Full variable domain (missing parts from reference TRBV29-1 and TRBJ1-1): SAVISQKPSRDICQRGTSLTIQCQVDSQVTMMFWYRQQPGQSLTLIATANQGSEATYESGFVIDKFPISRPNLTFSTLTVSNMSPEDSSIYLCSVERTVKAFFGQGTRLTVV.

V is TRBV6-5 and J is TRBJ1-6; D is uncertain. Germline V gene sequence: CDR1 MNHEY, CDR2 SVGAGI. This CDR3 region has 15 residues. Deletions cut 6 bases from V and 6 bases from J, with 15 bases between. The DNA of the CDR3 is TGTGCCAGCAGCGTCCGAGGCTTGTCTAATTCACCCCTCCACTTT. Protein sequence: CASSVRGLSNSPLHF.

The chain combines TRBV6-5 with TRBJ1-2; D not certain. This CDR3 comprises 11 residues. V was cut by 5 bases and J by 6 bases, with 7 bases left in between. Germline loops: CDR1 MNHEY, CDR2 SVGAGI. This CDR3 reads CASSLRDGYTF. CDR3 DNA: TGTGCCAGCAGTCTGCGGGATGGCTACACCTTC.

The gene calls are TRBV7-9 and TRBJ2-3, with 10 bases lining up with TRBD2. The trim removed 5 bases at V and 3 bases at J, leaving 20 bases unmatched. The CDR3 length is 20 residues. Germline CDR1 is SEHNR and CDR2 is FQNEAQ (reference sequence). In DNA form, the CDR3 reads TGTGCCAGCAGCAAACCACTGGCTAGCGGGGGCCGGGGGAGGACAGATACGCAGTATTTT. Residues: CASSKPLASGGRGRTDTQYF.

The chain has TRBV5-1 and TRBJ2-5, with 10 bases matching TRBD1. CDR1 is SGHRS and CDR2 is YFSETQ in the germline V gene. The CDR3 sequence is 17 residues long. Trimming cost V 0 bases and J 4 bases; bases outside gene matches: 9. The CDR3 DNA reads TGCGCCAGCAGCTTGGTAGGGGGACAGGGGCGCGGAGAGACCCAGTACTTC. Its protein is CASSLVGGQGRGETQYF.

The chain uses TRBV19 and TRBJ1-1; 9 nucleotides match TRBD1. Germline V gene data show CDR1 as LNHDA and CDR2 as SQIVND (reference sequence). The junction had 7 bases not matched to a gene; V was cut back by 5 bases and J by 6 bases. The CDR3 has 14 residues. The CDR3 is CASSPGTGMAEAFF. DNA for the CDR3: TGTGCCAGTAGTCCCGGGACAGGGATGGCTGAAGCTTTCTTT.

The rearrangement joins TRBV25-1 to TRBJ1-6, with 12 bases matching TRBD1. Germline CDR1 reads MGHDK; CDR2 reads SYGVNS. V was clipped by 3 bases and J by 9 bases; unmatched bases: 6. The CDR3 totals 16 residues. The CDR3: CASSDPGTGGSSPLHF. The CDR3 DNA is TGTGCCAGCAGTGACCCCGGGACAGGGGGCTCTTCACCCCTCCACTTT.

The chain recombines TRBV30 with TRBJ1-1, with D hard to call. Germline V gene sequence: CDR1 GTSNPN, CDR2 SVGIG (reference sequence). CDR3 length: 14 residues. Trimming took 0 bases from V and 2 from J, leaving 10 bases between them. DNA of the CDR3: TGTGCCTGGAGTGTTACTTCGGGTAACACTGAAGCTTTCTTT. Protein: CAWSVTSGNTEAFF.

This clone has a single count. This rearrangement joins TRBV7-9 to TRBJ2-7; D call uncertain. Germline V lookup: CDR1 SEHNR, CDR2 FQNEAQ (reference sequence). Trimming took 0 bases from V and 3 from J, leaving 9 bases between them. The CDR3 runs to 14 residues. The CDR3 DNA reads as TGTGCCAGCAGCTTAGCCGGCCAGATCTACGAGCAGTACTTC. This sequence encodes CASSLAGQIYEQYF.

V gene TRBV9 combines with J gene TRBJ2-7, with D hard to call. Trimming took 0 bases from V and 0 from J, leaving 7 bases between them. CDR1 and CDR2 from the germline V gene are SGDLS and YYNGEE. The CDR3 sequence is 14 residues long. CDR3 DNA sequence: TGTGCCAGCAGCGTAGACAGTCTCTCCTACGAGCAGTACTTC. This translates into CASSVDSLSYEQYF.

The V gene is TRBV9, the J gene TRBJ1-1; TRBD1 agrees at 7 bases. The CDR3 has 12 amino acids. Looked up from germline, CDR1 is SGDLS and CDR2 is YYNGEE. Losses at the gene ends were 2 bases for V and 8 bases for J; bases not matched to a gene: 3. This CDR3 reads CASSVVTGEAFF. CDR3 DNA: TGTGCCAGCAGCGTGGTGACAGGGGAAGCTTTCTTT.

This CDR3 is CASGRDRGNSPLHF. DNA for the CDR3: TGTGCCAGCGGACGGGACAGGGGAAATTCACCCCTCCACTTT. This chain joins TRBV6-5 and TRBJ1-6, with 10 positions matching TRBD1. V dropped 8 bases and J dropped 7; count of bases not matched to a gene: 5. In germline, CDR1 is MNHEY, CDR2 SVGAGI. This CDR3 contains 14 residues.

V is TRBV4-1 and J is TRBJ1-4, with D possibly being TRBD1 (5 bases). Deletions cut 3 bases from V and 0 bases from J, with 23 bases between. Looked up from germline, CDR1 is MGHRA and CDR2 is YSYEKL. The CDR3 loop spans 20 amino acids. CDR3 coding DNA: TGCGCCAGCAGCCACGCACTAAACTTGGGGCAGGGCGCAACTAATGAAAAACTGTTTTTT. It yields the protein CASSHALNLGQGATNEKLFF.

This chain joins TRBV6-2 or TRBV6-3 and TRBJ2-2; TRBD1 aligns across 8 bases. The CDR3 totals 15 residues. V was pared by 6 bases and J by 4 bases, with 7 bases of the junction left unmatched. Germline-derived CDR1 and CDR2 are MNHEY and SVGEGT. The CDR3 DNA reads as TGTGCCAGCAGCAGGACAGGGCCCTCCACCGGGGAGCTGTTTTTT. Translating it yields CASSRTGPSTGELFF.

This clone was counted a single time. V usage is TRBV6-2 or TRBV6-3 and J usage is TRBJ1-5; D not certain. This CDR3 is built from 13 residues. V lost 2 bases to trimming and J lost 4 bases, with 6 bases between them. The germline V gene encodes CDR1 MNHEY and CDR2 SVGEGT. The CDR3 loop is CASSYGPNQPQHF. The CDR3 DNA is TGTGCCAGCAGTTACGGGCCTAATCAGCCCCAGCATTTT.

V usage is TRBV3-1 (or the pseudogene TRBV3-2) and J usage is TRBJ2-7, with a tentative D call TRBD2 (7 bases). The CDR3 loop spans 14 amino acids. Germline V CDR1 and CDR2: LGHDT, YNNKEL (reference sequence). The V end was cut by 1 base, the J end by 3 bases, with 10 bases between. The CDR3 region is CASSQGRGGYEQYF. The CDR3 nucleotides read TGTGCCAGCAGCCAAGGAAGGGGGGGCTACGAGCAGTACTTC.

Only one count was recorded for this clone. The chain recombines TRBV6-4 with TRBJ1-1; D not certain. The CDR3 extends over 13 amino acids. Germline loops: CDR1 MRHNA, CDR2 SNTAGT. V lost 6 bases and J lost 1, with 9 bases in between. This CDR3 is CASREDRNTEAFF. CDR3 nucleotide sequence: TGTGCCAGCAGAGAGGATAGGAACACTGAAGCTTTCTTT.

The chain links TRBV2 to TRBJ2-7; 15 nucleotides line up with TRBD2. V lost 5 bases, J lost 2 bases, and 10 bases stayed unmatched. Germline V gene lookup returns CDR1 SNHLY and CDR2 FYNNEI. The length of the CDR3 is 18 residues. In nucleotides, the CDR3 is TGTGCCAGCAGTTCTCGTTATTGGACTAGCGGGGGGGCCTACGAGCAGTACTTC. Protein product: CASSSRYWTSGGAYEQYF.